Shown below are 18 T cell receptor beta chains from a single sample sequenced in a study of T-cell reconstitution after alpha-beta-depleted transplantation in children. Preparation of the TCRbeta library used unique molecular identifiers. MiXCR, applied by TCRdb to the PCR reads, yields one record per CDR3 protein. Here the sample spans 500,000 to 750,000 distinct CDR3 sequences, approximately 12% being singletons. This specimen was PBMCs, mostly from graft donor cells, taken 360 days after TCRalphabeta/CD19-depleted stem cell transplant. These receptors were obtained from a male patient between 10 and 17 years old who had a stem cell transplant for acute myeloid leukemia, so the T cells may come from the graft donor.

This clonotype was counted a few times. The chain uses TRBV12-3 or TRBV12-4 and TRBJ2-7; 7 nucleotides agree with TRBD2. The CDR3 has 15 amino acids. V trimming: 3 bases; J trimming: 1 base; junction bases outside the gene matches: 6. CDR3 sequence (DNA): TGTGCCAGCAGTTTGGGCGGGAGCTATTCCTACGAGCAGTACTTC. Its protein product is CASSLGGSYSYEQYF.

The DNA for the CDR3 is TGTGCCAGCAGCCGGGACAGTGGAGACATTCAGTACTTC. Amino acids: CASSRDSGDIQYF. The chain joins TRBV6-2 or TRBV6-3 to TRBJ2-4; 7 bases align to TRBD1. This CDR3 region has 13 residues. Germline CDR1 reads MNHEY; CDR2 reads SVGEGT. Trimming cost V 6 bases and J 8 bases; bases outside gene matches: 7.

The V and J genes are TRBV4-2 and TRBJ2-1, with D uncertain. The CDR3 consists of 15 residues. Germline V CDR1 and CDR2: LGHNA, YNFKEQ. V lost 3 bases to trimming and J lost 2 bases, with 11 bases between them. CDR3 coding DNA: TGTGCCAGCAGCCAGGTAGAGTCGACCTACAATGAGCAGTTCTTC. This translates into CASSQVESTYNEQFF.

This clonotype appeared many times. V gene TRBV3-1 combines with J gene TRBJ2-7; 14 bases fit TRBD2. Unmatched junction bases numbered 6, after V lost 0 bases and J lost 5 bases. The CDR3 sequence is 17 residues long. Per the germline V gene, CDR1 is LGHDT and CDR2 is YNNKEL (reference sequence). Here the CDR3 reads CASSQDWTSGRRNEQYF. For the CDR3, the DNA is TGTGCCAGCAGCCAAGATTGGACTAGCGGGAGGAGGAACGAGCAGTACTTC.

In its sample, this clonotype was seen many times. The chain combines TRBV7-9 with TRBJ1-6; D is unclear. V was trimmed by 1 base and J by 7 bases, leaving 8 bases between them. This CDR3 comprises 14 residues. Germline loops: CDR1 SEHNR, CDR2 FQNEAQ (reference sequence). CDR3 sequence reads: CASSLDGTNSPLHF. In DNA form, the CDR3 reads TGTGCCAGCAGCTTAGATGGCACCAATTCACCCCTCCACTTT.

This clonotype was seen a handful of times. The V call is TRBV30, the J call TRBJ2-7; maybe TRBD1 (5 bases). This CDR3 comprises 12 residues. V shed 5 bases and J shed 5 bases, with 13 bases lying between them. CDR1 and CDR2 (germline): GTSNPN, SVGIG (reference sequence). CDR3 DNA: TGTGCCTGGTCTCCCAGGGTCCACGAGCAGTACTTC. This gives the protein CAWSPRVHEQYF. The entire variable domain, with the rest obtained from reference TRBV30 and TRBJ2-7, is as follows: SQTIHQWPATLVQPVGSPLSLECTVEGTSNPNLYWYRQAAGRGLQLLFYSVGIGQISSEVPQNLSASRPQDRQFILSSKKLLLSDSGFYLCAWSPRVHEQYFGPGTRLTVT.

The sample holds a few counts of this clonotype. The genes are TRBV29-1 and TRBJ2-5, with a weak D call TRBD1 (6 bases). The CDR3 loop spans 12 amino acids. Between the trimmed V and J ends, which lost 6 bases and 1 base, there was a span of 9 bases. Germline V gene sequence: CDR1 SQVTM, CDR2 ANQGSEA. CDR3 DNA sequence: TGCAGCGTCAACAGGGCCCAAGAGACCCAGTACTTC. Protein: CSVNRAQETQYF. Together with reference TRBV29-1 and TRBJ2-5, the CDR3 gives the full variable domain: SAVISQKPSRDICQRGTSLTIQCQVDSQVTMMFWYRQQPGQSLTLIATANQGSEATYESGFVIDKFPISRPNLTFSTLTVSNMSPEDSSIYLCSVNRAQETQYFGPGTRLLVL.

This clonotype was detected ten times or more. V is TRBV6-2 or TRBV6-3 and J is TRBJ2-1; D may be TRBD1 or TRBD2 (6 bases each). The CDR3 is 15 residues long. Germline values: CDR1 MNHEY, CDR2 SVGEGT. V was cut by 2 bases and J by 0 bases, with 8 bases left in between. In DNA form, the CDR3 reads TGTGCCAGCAGTTACGGAGGGGGCTCCTACAATGAGCAGTTCTTC. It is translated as CASSYGGGSYNEQFF.

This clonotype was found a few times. The CDR3 coding sequence is TGTGCCAGCAGTTTACAGGGTGGCCATGGCTACACCTTC. Amino acid sequence: CASSLQGGHGYTF. The V call is TRBV6-5, the J call TRBJ1-2; tentatively, D is TRBD1 (6 bases). V dropped 4 bases and J dropped 6 bases, with 12 bases sitting between them. CDR3 length equals 13 residues. Germline CDR1 reads MNHEY; CDR2 reads SVGAGI.

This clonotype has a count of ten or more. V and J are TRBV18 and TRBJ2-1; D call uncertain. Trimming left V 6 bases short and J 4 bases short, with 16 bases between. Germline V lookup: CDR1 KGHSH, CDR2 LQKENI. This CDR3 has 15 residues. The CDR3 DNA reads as TGTGCCAGCTCCCATTATTATGACGAGTACAATGAGCAGTTCTTC. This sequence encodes CASSHYYDEYNEQFF.

In nucleotides, the CDR3 is TGTGCCAGCAGCGTAGAGGGGGATAGCAATCAGCCCCAGCATTTT. The encoded protein is CASSVEGDSNQPQHF. The chain joins TRBV9 to TRBJ1-5; D possibly corresponds to TRBD1 (6 bases). Germline CDR1 SGDLS, CDR2 YYNGEE. V was cut by 0 bases and J by 0 bases, with 7 bases left in between. This CDR3 is built from 15 residues.

CDR3 coding DNA: TGCAGTGCCCCCGGGACAGTAGCCAAAAACATTCAGTACTTC. It encodes CSAPGTVAKNIQYF. This chain links TRBV20-1 with TRBJ2-4; 7 bases align to TRBD1. The CDR3 consists of 14 residues. The germline V gene encodes CDR1 DFQATT and CDR2 SNEGSKA (reference sequence). V was pared by 6 bases and J by 0 bases, with 5 bases of the junction left unmatched.

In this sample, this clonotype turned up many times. CDR3 loop: CASSVGATSTDTQYF. In DNA form, the CDR3 reads TGTGCCAGCAGTGTGGGGGCCACTAGCACAGATACGCAGTATTTT. The V call is TRBV6-4, the J call TRBJ2-3; D is perhaps TRBD1 (6 bases). This CDR3 has 15 residues. Per the germline V gene, CDR1 is MRHNA and CDR2 is SNTAGT. V lost 4 bases to trimming and J lost 0 bases, with 11 bases between them.

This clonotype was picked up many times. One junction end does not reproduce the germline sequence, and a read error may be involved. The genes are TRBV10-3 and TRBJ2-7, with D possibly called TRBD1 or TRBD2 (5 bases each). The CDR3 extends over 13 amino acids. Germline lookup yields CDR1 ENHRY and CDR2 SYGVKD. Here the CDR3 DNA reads TGTGCCATCAGTCCGGGGCCCTCCTACGAGCAGCACTTC. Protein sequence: CAISPGPSYEQHF.

This CDR3 reads CSVTSTGGFGNTEAFF. CDR3 sequence (DNA): TGCAGCGTTACCTCGACAGGGGGCTTTGGGAACACTGAAGCTTTCTTT. The chain carries TRBV29-1 and TRBJ1-1; 10 positions agree with TRBD1. The CDR3 has 16 amino acids. Per germline, CDR1 SQVTM and CDR2 ANQGSEA. V lost 5 bases and J lost 1; bases outside the gene matches: 10.

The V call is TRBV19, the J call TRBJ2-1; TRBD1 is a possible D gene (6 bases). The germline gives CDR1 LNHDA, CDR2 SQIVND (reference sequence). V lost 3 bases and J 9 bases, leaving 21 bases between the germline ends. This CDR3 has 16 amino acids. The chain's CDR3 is CASSIGIQGEKSEQFF. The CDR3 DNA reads TGTGCCAGTAGTATCGGGATACAGGGAGAGAAAAGTGAGCAGTTCTTC. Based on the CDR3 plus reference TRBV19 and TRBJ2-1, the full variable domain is DGGITQSPKYLFRKEGQNVTLSCEQNLNHDAMYWYRQDPGQGLRLIYYSQIVNDFQKGDIAEGYSVSREKKESFPLTVTSAQKNPTAFYLCASSIGIQGEKSEQFFGPGTRLTVL.

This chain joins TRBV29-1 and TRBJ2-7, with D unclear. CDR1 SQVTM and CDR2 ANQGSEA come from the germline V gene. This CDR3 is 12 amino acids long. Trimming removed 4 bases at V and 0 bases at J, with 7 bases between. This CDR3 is CSVAVDSYEQYF. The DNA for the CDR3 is TGCAGCGTTGCCGTGGACTCCTACGAGCAGTACTTC.

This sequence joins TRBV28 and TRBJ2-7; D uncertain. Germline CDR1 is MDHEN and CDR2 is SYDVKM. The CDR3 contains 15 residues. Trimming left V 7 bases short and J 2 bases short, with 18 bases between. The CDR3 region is CASNSIHTFTYEQYF. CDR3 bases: TGTGCCAGCAATAGCATACACACATTCACCTACGAGCAGTACTTC.